The source of this T cell receptor (beta chain) is a study of a mutant IDH1 vaccine in newly diagnosed glioma (TCRdb year 2021). Notes on the research overall: Vaccination started 4-6 weeks after radiotherapy alone, or was given together with temozolomide cycles in the groups whose treatment included chemotherapy. The approximately 30 treated patients were around 62% male and roughly 40% female, with a mean age of roughly 42 years. The week-35 safety follow-up was designated visit V12, and the week-47 end of study was designated visit V13. Peripheral blood was collected at six visits: V03 (baseline), V05, V07, V10, V12 and V13. For exploratory analyses, under 30 treated patients had longitudinal TCRB deep sequencing done wherever samples were available. Prior to enrollment, standard therapy consisting of radiotherapy alone, temozolomide alone, or radiochemotherapy with temozolomide had been administered to patients, with the combination being received by most patients.

The paper as a whole reports these results and caveats: According to the authors, sample limitations meant that analyses of patient blood samples could not be reproduced. Across multiple MHC alleles, vaccine-induced immune responses were seen in 93.3% of patients. Changes in the top peripheral T cell clonotypes picked up by TCRB sequencing did not appear to be linked to pseudoprogression. Selection of PBMC samples for TCRB deep sequencing was based on availability.

A word on this clone: It has no known antigen specificity. No much larger clonotype is one base removed from it; base qualities were not supplied.

From the cysteine up to the phenylalanine, the CDR3 has a length of 13 residues. Just the 39-base CDR3 DNA is kept, in frame starting at base 1. V was cut back by 2 bases and J by 5 bases, leaving a gap of 8 bases between them. Looking up the germline V gene yields CDR1 MNHEY and CDR2 SVGAGI. Libraries were constructed by the immunoSEQ multiplex PCR assay. Rearranged TCR beta chain sequences were amplified with the hsTCRB Kit following the manufacturer's protocol. An Illumina MiSeq was used to sequence the TCRB libraries. As for how the authors treated the data: The kit vendor's proprietary platform handled demultiplexing, trimming and gene mapping. Entries here come from immuneACCESS through TCRdb and include only in-frame sequences with V and J called. Some clones fail to appear in such tables; in the studies checked, an unresolved V gene covers under half of the shortfall, and the cause of the remainder is unknown. V and J calls and clone size are copied from that table; D and trimming were computed from the DNA. This sample is represented by 30,000 to 40,000 clones; roughly 89% of them were singletons. The ten largest clones capture 12% of the sample.

The time point label here, explained by the study, means: week 47, end of study. Every vaccine dose consisted of 300 ug of a 20-mer mutant IDH1 peptide in Montanide, administered subcutaneously together with topical imiquimod. Patients were given eight vaccinations, in weeks 1, 3, 5, 7, 11, 15, 19 and 23, which matched visits V03 through V10. The donors had newly diagnosed IDH1-mutant astrocytomas of WHO grade 3 or 4 that showed loss of nuclear ATRX. The samples were drawn from NOA16, a multicentre, single-arm, open-label phase I trial in Germany that tested a mutant IDH1 peptide vaccine in humans for the first time. Genomic DNA for TCRB sequencing was extracted from EDTA blood using the DNeasy Blood and Tissue Kit.

The sequence links TRBV6-5 to TRBJ2-3, with a tentative D gene TRBD2 over 5 matching bases. The TCR was taken from a woman aged 30 to 39 with glioma. Source: PBMCs, taken from a glioma patient whose treatment included an IDH1 peptide vaccine. DNA sequence: TGTGCCAGCAGTTACGGAGGTTTAGATACGCAGTATTTT. It is translated as CASSYGGLDTQYF.